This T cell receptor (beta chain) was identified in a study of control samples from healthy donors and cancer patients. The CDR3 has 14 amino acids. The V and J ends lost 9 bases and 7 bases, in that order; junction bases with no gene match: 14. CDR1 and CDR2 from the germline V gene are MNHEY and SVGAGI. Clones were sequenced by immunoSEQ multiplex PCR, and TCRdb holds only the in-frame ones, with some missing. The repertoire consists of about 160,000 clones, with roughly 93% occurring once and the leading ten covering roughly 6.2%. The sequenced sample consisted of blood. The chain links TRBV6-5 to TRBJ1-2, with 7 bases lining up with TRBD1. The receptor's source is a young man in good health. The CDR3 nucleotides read TGTGCCAGTAGACAGGGTACTGCTCGGGGTGGCTACACCTTC. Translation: CASRQGTARGGYTF.